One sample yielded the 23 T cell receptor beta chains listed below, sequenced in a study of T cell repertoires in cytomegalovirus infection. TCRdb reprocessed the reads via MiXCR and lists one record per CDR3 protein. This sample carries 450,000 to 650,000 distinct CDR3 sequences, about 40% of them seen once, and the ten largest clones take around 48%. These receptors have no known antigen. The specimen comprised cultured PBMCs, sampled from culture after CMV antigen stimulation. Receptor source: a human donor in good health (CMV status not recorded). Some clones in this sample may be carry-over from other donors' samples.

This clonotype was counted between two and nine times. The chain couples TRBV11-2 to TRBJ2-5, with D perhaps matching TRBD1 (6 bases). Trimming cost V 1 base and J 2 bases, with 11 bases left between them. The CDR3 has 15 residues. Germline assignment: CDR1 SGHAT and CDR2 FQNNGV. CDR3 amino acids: CASSLATGSQETQYF. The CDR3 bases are TGTGCCAGCAGCTTAGCGACAGGATCTCAAGAGACCCAGTACTTC. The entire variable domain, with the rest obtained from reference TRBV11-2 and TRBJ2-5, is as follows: EAGVAQSPRYKIIEKRQSVAFWCNPISGHATLYWYQQILGQGPKLLIQFQNNGVVDDSQLPKDRFSAERLKGVDSTLKIQPAKLEDSAVYLCASSLATGSQETQYFGPGTRLLVL.

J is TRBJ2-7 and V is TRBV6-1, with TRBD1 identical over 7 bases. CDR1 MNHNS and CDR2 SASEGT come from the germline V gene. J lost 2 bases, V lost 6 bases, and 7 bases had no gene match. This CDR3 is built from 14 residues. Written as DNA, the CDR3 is TGTGCCAGCAGGCCAACAGGGGCTACCTACGAGCAGTACTTC. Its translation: CASRPTGATYEQYF.

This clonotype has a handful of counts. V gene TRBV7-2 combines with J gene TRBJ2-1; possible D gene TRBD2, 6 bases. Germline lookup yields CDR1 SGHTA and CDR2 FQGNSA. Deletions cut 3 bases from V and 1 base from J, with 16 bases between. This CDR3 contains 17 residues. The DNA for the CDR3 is TGTGCCAGCAGCTTCGTGGGGGGACTTTCGTCCTACAATGAGCAGTTCTTC. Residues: CASSFVGGLSSYNEQFF.

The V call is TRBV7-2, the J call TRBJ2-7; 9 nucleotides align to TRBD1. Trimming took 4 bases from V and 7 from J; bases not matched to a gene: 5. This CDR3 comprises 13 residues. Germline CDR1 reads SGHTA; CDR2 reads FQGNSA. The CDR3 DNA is TGTGCCAGCAGCTCATACAGGGGGCTGGAGCAGTACTTC. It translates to CASSSYRGLEQYF.

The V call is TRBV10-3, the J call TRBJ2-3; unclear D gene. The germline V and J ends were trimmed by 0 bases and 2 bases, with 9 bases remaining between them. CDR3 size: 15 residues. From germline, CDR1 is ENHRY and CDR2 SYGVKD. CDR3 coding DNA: TGTGCCATCAGTGAGTCCCGAAGGGACACAGATACGCAGTATTTT. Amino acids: CAISESRRDTDTQYF.

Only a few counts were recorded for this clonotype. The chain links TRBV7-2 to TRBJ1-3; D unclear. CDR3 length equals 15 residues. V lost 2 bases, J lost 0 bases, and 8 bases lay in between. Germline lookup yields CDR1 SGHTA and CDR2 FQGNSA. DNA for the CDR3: TGTGCCAGCAGCTTATGGTACTCCTCTGGAAACACCATATATTTT. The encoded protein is CASSLWYSSGNTIYF. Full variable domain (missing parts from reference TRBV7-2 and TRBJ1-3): GAGVSQSPSNKVTEKGKDVELRCDPISGHTALYWYRQSLGQGLEFLIYFQGNSAPDKSGLPSDRFSAERTGGSVSTLTIQRTQQEDSAVYLCASSLWYSSGNTIYFGEGSWLTVV.

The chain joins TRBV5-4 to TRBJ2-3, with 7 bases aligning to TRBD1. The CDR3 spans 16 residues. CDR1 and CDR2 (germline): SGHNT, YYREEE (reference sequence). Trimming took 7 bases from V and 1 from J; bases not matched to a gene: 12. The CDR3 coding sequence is TGTGCCAGCGGCAAAAAGGGGGCTAGTCGCACAGATACGCAGTATTTT. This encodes CASGKKGASRTDTQYF.

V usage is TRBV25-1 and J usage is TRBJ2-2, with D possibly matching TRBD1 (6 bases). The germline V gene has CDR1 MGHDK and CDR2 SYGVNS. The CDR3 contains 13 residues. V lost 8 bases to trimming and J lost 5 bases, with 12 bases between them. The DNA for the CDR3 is TGTGCCAGCCGGACAGACGGGACCGGGGAGCTGTTTTTT. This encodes CASRTDGTGELFF.

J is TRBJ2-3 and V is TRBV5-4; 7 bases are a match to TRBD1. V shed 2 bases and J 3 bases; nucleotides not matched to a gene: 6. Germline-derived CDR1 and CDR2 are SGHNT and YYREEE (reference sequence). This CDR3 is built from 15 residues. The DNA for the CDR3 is TGTGCCAGCAGCTTCGAGGGGGCGCTTACAGATACGCAGTATTTT. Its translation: CASSFEGALTDTQYF.

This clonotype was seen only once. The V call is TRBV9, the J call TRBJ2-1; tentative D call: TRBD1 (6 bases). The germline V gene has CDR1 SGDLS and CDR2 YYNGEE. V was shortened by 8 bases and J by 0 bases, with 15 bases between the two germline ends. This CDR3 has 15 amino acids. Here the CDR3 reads CASRRTGSSYNEQFF. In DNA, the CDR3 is TGTGCCAGTAGAAGAACAGGGAGCTCCTACAATGAGCAGTTCTTC.

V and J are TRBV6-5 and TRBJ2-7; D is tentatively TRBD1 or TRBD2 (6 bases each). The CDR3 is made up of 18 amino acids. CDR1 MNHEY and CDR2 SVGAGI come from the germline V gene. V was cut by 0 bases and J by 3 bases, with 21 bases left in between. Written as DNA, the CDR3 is TGTGCCAGCAGTTACTCGAATCCTCGACTAGGGGGAATCTACGAGCAGTACTTC. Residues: CASSYSNPRLGGIYEQYF.

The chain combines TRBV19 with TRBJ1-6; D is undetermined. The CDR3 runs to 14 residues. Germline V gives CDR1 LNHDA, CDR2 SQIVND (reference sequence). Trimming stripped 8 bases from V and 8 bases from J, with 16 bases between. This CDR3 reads CASHKQFGDSPLHF. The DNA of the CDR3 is TGTGCCAGTCATAAACAGTTCGGGGATTCACCCCTCCACTTT.

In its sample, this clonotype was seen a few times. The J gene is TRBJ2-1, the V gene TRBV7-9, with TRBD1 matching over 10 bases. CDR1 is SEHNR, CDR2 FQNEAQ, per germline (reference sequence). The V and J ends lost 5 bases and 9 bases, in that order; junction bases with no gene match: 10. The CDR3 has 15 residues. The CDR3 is CASSLGQGFWGEQFF. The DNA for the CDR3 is TGTGCCAGCAGCCTGGGACAGGGGTTCTGGGGTGAGCAGTTCTTC.

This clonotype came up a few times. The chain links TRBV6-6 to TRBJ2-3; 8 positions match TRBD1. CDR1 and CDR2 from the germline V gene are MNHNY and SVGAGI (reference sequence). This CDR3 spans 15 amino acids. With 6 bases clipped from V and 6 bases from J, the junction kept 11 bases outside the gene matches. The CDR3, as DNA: TGTGCCAGCAGGGCCGGACAGGGTGAAGGGGATACGCAGTATTTT. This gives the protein CASRAGQGEGDTQYF.

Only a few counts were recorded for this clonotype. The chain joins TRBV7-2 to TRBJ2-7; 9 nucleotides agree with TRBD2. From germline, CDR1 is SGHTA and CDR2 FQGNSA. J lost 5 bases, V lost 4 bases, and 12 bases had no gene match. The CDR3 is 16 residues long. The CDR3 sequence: CASSWGGLAGRNEQYF. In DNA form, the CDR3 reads TGTGCCAGCAGCTGGGGGGGGCTAGCGGGGAGGAACGAGCAGTACTTC.

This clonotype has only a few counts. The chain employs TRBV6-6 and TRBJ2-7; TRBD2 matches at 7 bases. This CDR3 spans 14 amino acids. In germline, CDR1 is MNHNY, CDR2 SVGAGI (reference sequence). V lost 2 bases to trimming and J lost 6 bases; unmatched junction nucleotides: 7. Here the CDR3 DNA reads TGTGCCAGCAGTTACGTGGCGGGAGACGGCGAGCAGTACTTC. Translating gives CASSYVAGDGEQYF.

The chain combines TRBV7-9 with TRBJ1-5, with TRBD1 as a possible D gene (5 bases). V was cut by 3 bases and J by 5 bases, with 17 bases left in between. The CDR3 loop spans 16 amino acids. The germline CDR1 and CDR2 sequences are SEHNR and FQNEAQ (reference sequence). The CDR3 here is CASSLYTGTKYQPQHF. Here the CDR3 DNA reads TGTGCCAGCAGCTTGTATACTGGGACTAAGTATCAGCCCCAGCATTTT. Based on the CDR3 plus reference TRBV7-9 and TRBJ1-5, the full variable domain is DTGVSQNPRHKITKRGQNVTFRCDPISEHNRLYWYRQTLGQGPEFLTYFQNEAQLEKSRLLSDRFSAERPKGSFSTLEIQRTEQGDSAMYLCASSLYTGTKYQPQHFGDGTRLSIL.

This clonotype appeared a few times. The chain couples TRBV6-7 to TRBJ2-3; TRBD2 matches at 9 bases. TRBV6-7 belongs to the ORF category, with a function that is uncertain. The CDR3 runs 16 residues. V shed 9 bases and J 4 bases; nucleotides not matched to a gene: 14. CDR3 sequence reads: CARIPGAGGPSDTQYF. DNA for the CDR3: TGTGCCAGAATCCCCGGCGCGGGAGGGCCCTCAGATACGCAGTATTTT.

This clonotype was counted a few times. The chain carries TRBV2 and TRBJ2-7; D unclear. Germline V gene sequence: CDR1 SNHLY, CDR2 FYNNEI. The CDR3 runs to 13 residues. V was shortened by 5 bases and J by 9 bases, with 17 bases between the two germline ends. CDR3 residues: CASSLIQHLGQYF. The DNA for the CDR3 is TGTGCCAGCAGTTTGATACAGCACCTAGGGCAGTACTTC.

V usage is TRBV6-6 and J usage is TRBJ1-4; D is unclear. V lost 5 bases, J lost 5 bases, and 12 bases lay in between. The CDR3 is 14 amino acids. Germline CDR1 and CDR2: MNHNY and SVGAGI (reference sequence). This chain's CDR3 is CASSQMVGNEKLFF. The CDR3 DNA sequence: TGTGCCAGCAGTCAAATGGTAGGGAATGAAAAACTGTTTTTT.

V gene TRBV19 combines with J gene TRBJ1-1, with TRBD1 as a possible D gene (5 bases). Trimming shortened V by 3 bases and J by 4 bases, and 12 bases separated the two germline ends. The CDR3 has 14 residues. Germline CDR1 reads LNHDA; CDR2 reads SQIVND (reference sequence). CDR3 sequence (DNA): TGTGCCAGTAGTATTAAGCGGGGCCGCACTGAAGCTTTCTTT. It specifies CASSIKRGRTEAFF. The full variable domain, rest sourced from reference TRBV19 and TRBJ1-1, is DGGITQSPKYLFRKEGQNVTLSCEQNLNHDAMYWYRQDPGQGLRLIYYSQIVNDFQKGDIAEGYSVSREKKESFPLTVTSAQKNPTAFYLCASSIKRGRTEAFFGQGTRLTVV.

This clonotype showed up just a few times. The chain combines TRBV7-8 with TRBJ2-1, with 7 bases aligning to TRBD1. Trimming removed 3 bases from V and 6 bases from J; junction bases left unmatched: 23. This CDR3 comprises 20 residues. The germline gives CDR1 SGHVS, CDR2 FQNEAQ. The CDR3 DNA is TGTGCCAGCAGCTTCGACCTCCCAGCCCCAACAGGGGCCTCTCGCAATGAGCAGTTCTTC. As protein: CASSFDLPAPTGASRNEQFF. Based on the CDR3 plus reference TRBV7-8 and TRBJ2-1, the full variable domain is GAGVSQSPRYKVAKRGQDVALRCDPISGHVSLFWYQQALGQGPEFLTYFQNEAQLDKSGLPSDRFFAERPEGSVSTLKIQRTQQEDSAVYLCASSFDLPAPTGASRNEQFFGPGTRLTVL.

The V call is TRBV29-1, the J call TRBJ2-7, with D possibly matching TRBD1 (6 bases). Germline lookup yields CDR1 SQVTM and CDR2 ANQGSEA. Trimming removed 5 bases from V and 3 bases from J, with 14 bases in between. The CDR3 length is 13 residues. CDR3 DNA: TGCAGCGTTCGGAACAGGGATTTCTACGAGCAGTACTTC. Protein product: CSVRNRDFYEQYF.